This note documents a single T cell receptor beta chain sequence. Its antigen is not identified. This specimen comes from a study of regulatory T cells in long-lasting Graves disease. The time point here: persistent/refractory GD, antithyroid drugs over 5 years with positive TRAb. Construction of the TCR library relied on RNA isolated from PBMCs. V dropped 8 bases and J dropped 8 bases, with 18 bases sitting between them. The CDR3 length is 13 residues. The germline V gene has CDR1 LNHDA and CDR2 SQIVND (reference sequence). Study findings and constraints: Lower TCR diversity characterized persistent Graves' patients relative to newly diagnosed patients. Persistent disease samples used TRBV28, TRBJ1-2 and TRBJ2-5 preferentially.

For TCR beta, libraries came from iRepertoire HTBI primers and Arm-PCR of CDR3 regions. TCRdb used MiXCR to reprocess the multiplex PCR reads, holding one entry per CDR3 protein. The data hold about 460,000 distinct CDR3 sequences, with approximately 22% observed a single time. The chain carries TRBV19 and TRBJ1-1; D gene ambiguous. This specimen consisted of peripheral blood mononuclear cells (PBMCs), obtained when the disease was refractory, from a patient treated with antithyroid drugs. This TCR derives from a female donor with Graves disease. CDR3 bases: TGTGCCAGTGGAGCCCGTGACTTGGTCGAAGCTTTCTTT. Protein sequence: CASGARDLVEAFF. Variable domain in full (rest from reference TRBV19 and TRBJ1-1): DGGITQSPKYLFRKEGQNVTLSCEQNLNHDAMYWYRQDPGQGLRLIYYSQIVNDFQKGDIAEGYSVSREKKESFPLTVTSAQKNPTAFYLCASGARDLVEAFFGQGTRLTVV.